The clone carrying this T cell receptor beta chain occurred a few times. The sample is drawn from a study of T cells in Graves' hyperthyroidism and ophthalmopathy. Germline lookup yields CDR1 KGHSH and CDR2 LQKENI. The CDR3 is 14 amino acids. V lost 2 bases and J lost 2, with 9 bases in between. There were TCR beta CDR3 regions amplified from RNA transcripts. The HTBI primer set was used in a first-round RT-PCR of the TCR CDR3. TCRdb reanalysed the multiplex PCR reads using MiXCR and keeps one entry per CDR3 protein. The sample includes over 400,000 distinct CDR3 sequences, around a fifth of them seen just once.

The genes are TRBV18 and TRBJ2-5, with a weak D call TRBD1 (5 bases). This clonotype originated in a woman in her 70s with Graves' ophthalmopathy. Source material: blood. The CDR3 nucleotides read TGTGCCAGCTCACCAACTCAGGGTCAAGAGACCCAGTACTTC. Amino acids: CASSPTQGQETQYF.